These 26 T cell receptor beta chains were all obtained from the same sample, sequenced in a study of T cells after yellow fever vaccination. TCRdb fed the 5' RACE reads into MiXCR, producing one record per CDR3 protein. This repertoire shows roughly 32,000 distinct CDR3 sequences, about 10% found once; its top ten account for around 10%. The specimen was PBMCs, either bulk or a sorted T-cell subset (CD4+, CD8+, memory, or dextramer-sorted; not recorded which), collected approximately 15 days after the first yellow fever vaccination. These receptors came from a man aged 18 to 30 who received the YFV17D yellow fever vaccine.

V gene TRBV12-3 or TRBV12-4 combines with J gene TRBJ1-1; a weak D match, TRBD1 (5 bases). The CDR3 contains 11 residues. Trimming left V 10 bases short and J 7 bases short, with 13 bases between. CDR3 in amino acids: CATQTGIEAFF. CDR3 bases: TGTGCCACCCAAACAGGAATTGAAGCTTTCTTT.

This clonotype was observed at least ten times. The J gene is TRBJ1-1, the V gene TRBV5-1, with a weak D call TRBD1 (5 bases). The CDR3 totals 14 residues. With 7 bases removed from V and 1 base from J, the gap between germline ends came to 14 bases. Germline V lookup: CDR1 SGHRS, CDR2 YFSETQ. CDR3 in amino acids: CASGKTGQNTEAFF. DNA of the CDR3: TGCGCCAGCGGAAAAACAGGACAGAACACTGAAGCTTTCTTT.

J is TRBJ2-6 and V is TRBV9; D gene uncertain. This CDR3 is built from 14 residues. The V gene lost 4 bases and the J gene lost 3 bases, with 8 bases spanning the gap. CDR1 and CDR2 from the germline V gene are SGDLS and YYNGEE. Written as DNA, the CDR3 is TGTGCCAGCAGCCTTTCGGGTGGGGCCAACGTCCTGACTTTC. Its protein product is CASSLSGGANVLTF.

This clonotype has ten or more counts. The genes are TRBV6-5 and TRBJ1-2; no clear D. CDR3 length equals 15 residues. Trimming cost V 2 bases and J 0 bases, with 10 bases left between them. The germline gives CDR1 MNHEY, CDR2 SVGAGI. The CDR3 sequence: CASSYVSGSNYGYTF. In DNA, the CDR3 is TGTGCCAGCAGTTACGTGTCGGGGTCTAACTATGGCTACACCTTC.

The chain uses TRBV11-2 and TRBJ2-5, with 8 nucleotides matching TRBD1. The CDR3 has 14 residues. Per germline, CDR1 SGHAT and CDR2 FQNNGV. V dropped 2 bases and J dropped 5; count of bases not matched to a gene: 4. The CDR3 coding sequence is TGTGCCAGCAGCTTAATGAGGACAGGGGAGACCCAGTACTTC. Encoded protein: CASSLMRTGETQYF.

J is TRBJ2-1 and V is TRBV5-4, with D uncertain. The CDR3 has 12 residues. CDR1 and CDR2 (germline): SGHNT, YYREEE (reference sequence). Trimming cost V 4 bases and J 9 bases, with 11 bases left between them. CDR3 in DNA: TGTGCCAGCAGCGACGAGAATGTTGAGCAGTTCTTC. Translating it yields CASSDENVEQFF.

This clonotype was counted between two and nine times. The V call is TRBV5-1, the J call TRBJ2-5, with D hard to call. CDR1 and CDR2 from the germline V gene are SGHRS and YFSETQ. Trimming left V 1 base short and J 2 bases short, with 6 bases between. The CDR3 runs to 13 residues. The CDR3 here is CASSLQVQETQYF. CDR3 coding DNA: TGCGCCAGCAGCTTGCAGGTGCAAGAGACCCAGTACTTC.

Many counts were recorded for this clonotype. The chain uses TRBV7-3 and TRBJ2-5; D might be TRBD2 (5 bases). The V end lost 1 base, the J end lost 9 bases, and 12 bases lay between the germline ends. The CDR3 runs to 13 residues. The germline V gene has CDR1 SGHTA and CDR2 FQGTGA. The CDR3 is CASSLNSGGAQYF. CDR3 nucleotide sequence: TGTGCCAGCAGCTTAAACAGCGGTGGGGCCCAGTACTTC.

This clonotype was counted many times. The V call is TRBV18, the J call TRBJ2-2; D call uncertain. With 5 bases removed from V and 3 bases from J, the gap between germline ends came to 1 base. From germline, CDR1 is KGHSH and CDR2 LQKENI. This CDR3 contains 11 residues. The CDR3 sequence: CASSDTGELFF. CDR3 coding DNA: TGTGCCAGCTCAGACACCGGGGAGCTGTTTTTT.

This clonotype was observed at least ten times. V usage is TRBV5-1 and J usage is TRBJ2-1; D is uncertain. The V end was cut by 1 base, the J end by 6 bases, with 8 bases between. The CDR3 has 13 amino acids. In germline, CDR1 is SGHRS, CDR2 YFSETQ. The CDR3 sequence: CASSLTRLNEQFF. The CDR3 nucleotides are TGCGCCAGCAGCTTGACGCGACTCAATGAGCAGTTCTTC.

This clonotype was seen repeatedly, ten times or more. This chain joins TRBV25-1 and TRBJ1-2, with D uncertain. V lost 6 bases and J 4 bases, leaving 12 bases between the germline ends. Germline CDR1 reads MGHDK; CDR2 reads SYGVNS. CDR3 length: 13 amino acids. CDR3 sequence: CASRSNTAYGYTF. Written as DNA, the CDR3 is TGTGCCAGCAGAAGCAATACGGCCTATGGCTACACCTTC.

This clonotype was detected many times. DNA of the CDR3: TGTGCCAGCAGCCGCGGGACAGCGAACACTGAAGCTTTCTTT. Protein sequence: CASSRGTANTEAFF. The chain carries TRBV7-6 and TRBJ1-1; 7 bases map to TRBD1. Losses at the gene ends were 5 bases for V and 1 base for J; bases not matched to a gene: 4. CDR3 length: 14 residues. The germline CDR1 and CDR2 sequences are SGHVS and FNYEAQ. The variable domain in full, with the rest retrieved from reference TRBV7-6 and TRBJ1-1, is GAGVSQSPRYKVTKRGQDVALRCDPISGHVSLYWYRQALGQGPEFLTYFNYEAQQDKSGLPNDRFSAERPEGSISTLTIQRTEQRDSAMYRCASSRGTANTEAFFGQGTRLTVV.

This clonotype has a count of ten or more. V usage is TRBV9 and J usage is TRBJ2-5; D gene uncertain. CDR1 is SGDLS and CDR2 is YYNGEE in the germline V gene. This CDR3 has 13 residues. V dropped 0 bases and J dropped 4 bases, with 7 bases sitting between them. This chain's CDR3 is CASSVDTVETQYF. In DNA, the CDR3 is TGTGCCAGCAGCGTAGACACGGTAGAGACCCAGTACTTC.

In its sample, this clonotype was seen many times. For the CDR3, the DNA is TGTGCTAGTGGTTTAGGGACTCCAGCCAAAAACATTCAGTACTTC. As protein: CASGLGTPAKNIQYF. The J gene is TRBJ2-4, the V gene TRBV12-5, with a weak D call TRBD2 (6 bases). The germline CDR1 and CDR2 sequences are LGHNT and FRNRAP. The V end lost 3 bases, the J end lost 0 bases, and 9 bases lay between the germline ends. CDR3 length: 15 residues.

This clonotype has at least ten counts. This chain uses TRBV5-1 with TRBJ1-1; D remains unclear. The CDR3 extends over 16 amino acids. Germline CDR1 reads SGHRS; CDR2 reads YFSETQ. V dropped 2 bases and J dropped 4 bases, with 18 bases sitting between them. The CDR3 loop is CASSLDRWAGSTEAFF. The CDR3 DNA is TGCGCCAGCAGCTTAGACCGGTGGGCGGGGAGCACTGAAGCTTTCTTT. Variable domain in full (rest from reference TRBV5-1 and TRBJ1-1): KAGVTQTPRYLIKTRGQQVTLSCSPISGHRSVSWYQQTPGQGLQFLFEYFSETQRNKGNFPGRFSGRQFSNSRSEMNVSTLELGDSALYLCASSLDRWAGSTEAFFGQGTRLTVV.

This clonotype was counted at least ten times. The V call is TRBV12-3 or TRBV12-4, the J call TRBJ2-3; unclear D gene. This CDR3 comprises 15 residues. Deletions cut 7 bases from V and 5 bases from J, with 19 bases between. CDR3 protein: CASTLGGIWGDTQYF. For the CDR3, the DNA is TGTGCCAGCACCTTAGGCGGAATTTGGGGAGATACGCAGTATTTT.

This clonotype was counted many times. This rearrangement joins TRBV3-1 to TRBJ2-5; unclear D gene. The V and J ends lost 4 bases and 7 bases respectively, with 16 bases between them. Per the germline V gene, CDR1 is LGHDT and CDR2 is YNNKEL (reference sequence). This CDR3 spans 14 amino acids. The CDR3 is CASSPGDAVRTQYF. The CDR3 DNA follows: TGTGCCAGCAGCCCTGGCGATGCAGTACGGACCCAGTACTTC.

This clonotype came up many times. This chain links TRBV10-2 with TRBJ2-6, with TRBD2 identical over 9 bases. From germline, CDR1 is WSHSY and CDR2 SAAADI. Germline trimming cut 4 bases from V and 0 bases from J; bases unmatched to any gene: 4. This CDR3 is built from 17 residues. DNA for the CDR3: TGCGCCAGCAGTGTAGCGGGGGCGATCTCTGGGGCCAACGTCCTGACTTTC. Translating gives CASSVAGAISGANVLTF.

The chain has TRBV5-6 and TRBJ2-2, with D unclear. Germline V gene sequence: CDR1 SGHDT, CDR2 YYEEEE. V dropped 0 bases and J dropped 2 bases, with 11 bases sitting between them. The length of the CDR3 is 16 residues. CDR3 in DNA: TGTGCCAGCAGCTTGGGTCTCCCCAGCAACACCGGGGAGCTGTTTTTT. Amino acid sequence: CASSLGLPSNTGELFF.

This clonotype was seen repeatedly, ten times or more. V and J are TRBV18 and TRBJ1-3; D uncertain. Trimming took 6 bases from V and 7 from J, leaving 7 bases between them. Germline V gene data show CDR1 as KGHSH and CDR2 as LQKENI. The CDR3 length is 11 residues. The CDR3 DNA follows: TGTGCCAGCTCTTCCGAGAACACCATATATTTT. Its protein product is CASSSENTIYF.

This clonotype was detected ten times or more. The rearrangement uses TRBV14 and TRBJ2-1; perhaps TRBD2 as D (5 bases). This CDR3 is built from 13 residues. CDR1 is SGHDN, CDR2 FVKESK, per germline. V was shortened by 0 bases and J by 6 bases, with 6 bases between the two germline ends. The CDR3: CASSQERGNEQFF. The CDR3 DNA sequence: TGTGCCAGCAGCCAAGAACGGGGCAATGAGCAGTTCTTC.

This clonotype appeared many times. The chain has TRBV7-9 and TRBJ1-1; 11 bases agree with TRBD1. From germline, CDR1 is SEHNR and CDR2 FQNEAQ (reference sequence). The CDR3 contains 17 residues. Losses at the gene ends were 4 bases for V and 11 bases for J; bases not matched to a gene: 18. The CDR3 sequence is CASSSAIPGQGDDRAFF. In DNA, the CDR3 is TGTGCCAGCAGCTCTGCTATTCCGGGACAGGGGGACGATCGGGCTTTCTTT.

Ten or more counts support this clonotype. V gene TRBV6-2 or TRBV6-3 combines with J gene TRBJ2-6; 11 nucleotides align to TRBD1. Looked up from germline, CDR1 is MNHEY and CDR2 is SVGEGT. This CDR3 has 19 amino acids. J gave up 0 bases and V 7 bases, and 11 bases lay outside the gene matches. CDR3 bases: TGTGCCAGCACGAGTTTTAGGGACAGGGGGAGCTCTGGGGCCAACGTCCTGACTTTC. Translation: CASTSFRDRGSSGANVLTF.

This clonotype has at least ten counts. This sequence joins TRBV20-1 and TRBJ1-6; D is ambiguous. The CDR3 has 13 amino acids. Germline-derived CDR1 and CDR2 are DFQATT and SNEGSKA (reference sequence). Trimming took off 0 bases at V and 11 bases at J, with 11 bases between the two ends. The CDR3 is CSARDLDGPPLHF. The DNA of the CDR3 is TGCAGTGCTAGAGATTTGGACGGTCCACCCCTCCACTTT.

This clonotype came up a few times. This may arise from a read error, as a much more abundant clone is one base away. This sequence joins TRBV28 and TRBJ2-7; no definite D call. Germline V lookup: CDR1 MDHEN, CDR2 SYDVKM. CDR3 length equals 15 residues. V was shortened by 5 bases and J by 1 base, with 15 bases between the two germline ends. CDR3 DNA sequence: TGTGCCAGCAGTACAATCCTGGAATATTCCTACGAGCAGTACGTC. It specifies CASSTILEYSYEQYV.

A word on this clonotype: It may be a read error: a sequence one base away is much more abundant. V usage is TRBV9 and J usage is TRBJ2-1, with 9 positions matching TRBD2. The CDR3 is 15 residues long. Germline CDR1 and CDR2: SGDLS and YYNGEE. The junction had 12 bases not matched to a gene; V was cut back by 4 bases and J by 10 bases. The CDR3 is CASSIAAGGQYEQFF. Here the CDR3 DNA reads TGTGCCAGCAGCATAGCTGCGGGGGGGCAATACGAGCAGTTCTTC.